Sequencing of this TCR beta chain was carried out in a study of CD8+ T cells in alopecia areata. Germline-derived CDR1 and CDR2 are SGHVS and FNYEAQ. CDR3 length: 19 amino acids. V gave up 4 bases and J gave up 0 bases; unmatched junction bases: 9. It was cDNA, reverse transcribed from extracted RNA, that served as the sequencing template. Sequencing used immunoSEQ multiplex PCR; TCRdb keeps in-frame clones, though not all of them. The sample carries 15,000 to 20,000 clones, about 63% recorded once. General study points: Across lesional scalp, and particularly alopecia totalis/universalis, clonality surpassed that of normal scalp. With tofacitinib ongoing, many expanded lesional clones persisted in both scalp and blood.

As to treatment: oral pan-JAK inhibitor, 5-10 mg twice daily. From alopecia areata patients, lesional scalp punch biopsies and peripheral blood were collected. This clone was picked up a small number of times. Its antigen is currently unknown. The receptor was derived from a human donor with alopecia areata. Specimen: skin, collected at week 4, from a patient treated with tofacitinib. V is TRBV7-6 and J is TRBJ1-6; 10 bases match TRBD1. CDR3 DNA sequence: TGTGCCAGCAGCTGGGGGGGACAGGGGCCAAGCTCCTATAATTCACCCCTCCACTTT. It codes for CASSWGGQGPSSYNSPLHF.